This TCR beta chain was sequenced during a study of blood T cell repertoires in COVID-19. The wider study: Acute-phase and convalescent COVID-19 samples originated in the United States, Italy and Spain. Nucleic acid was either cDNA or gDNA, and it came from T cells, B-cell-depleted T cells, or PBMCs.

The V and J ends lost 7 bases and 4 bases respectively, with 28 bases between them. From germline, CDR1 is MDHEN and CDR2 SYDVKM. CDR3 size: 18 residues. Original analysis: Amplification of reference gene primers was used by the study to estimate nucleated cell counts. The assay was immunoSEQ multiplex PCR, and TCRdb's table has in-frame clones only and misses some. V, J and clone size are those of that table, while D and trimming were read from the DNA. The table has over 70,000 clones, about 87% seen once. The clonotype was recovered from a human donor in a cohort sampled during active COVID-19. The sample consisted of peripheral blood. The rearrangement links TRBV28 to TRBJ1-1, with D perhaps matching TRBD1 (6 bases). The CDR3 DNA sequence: TGTGCCAGCACCCTCCCCGCAGGGGAGAGGGGGATGGGCACTGAAGCTTTCTTT. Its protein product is CASTLPAGERGMGTEAFF.